Listed here are 17 T cell receptor beta chains from one sample, sequenced in a study of early T cells in non-severe SARS-CoV-2 infection. One entry per CDR3 protein results from TCRdb running MiXCR on the 5' RACE reads. This sample carries some 98,000 distinct CDR3 sequences, 16% of them seen once, and the ten largest clones take 1.3%. The source material was whole blood. The receptor source for this set is an adult who was a healthcare worker with PCR-confirmed SARS-CoV-2 infection or an uninfected control (not recorded which).

V gene TRBV6-6 combines with J gene TRBJ1-1, with TRBD1 matching over 8 bases. This CDR3 has 14 residues. V lost 2 bases to trimming and J lost 1 base; unmatched junction nucleotides: 0. Germline lookup yields CDR1 MNHNY and CDR2 SVGAGI (reference sequence). CDR3 in amino acids: CASSYGQGNTEAFF. CDR3 nucleotides: TGTGCCAGCAGTTACGGACAGGGGAACACTGAAGCTTTCTTT.

This clonotype came up a few times. The chain recombines TRBV20-1 with TRBJ2-7; 13 bases map to TRBD2. This CDR3 has 14 residues. Germline CDR1 and CDR2: DFQATT and SNEGSKA (reference sequence). The J segment lost 3 bases and the V segment lost 6 bases, leaving 5 bases of the junction unmatched. The CDR3 nucleotides read TGCAGTGCCGCGAGGACTAGCGGGAGCTACGAGCAGTACTTC. Residues: CSAARTSGSYEQYF.

This clonotype was observed many times. The chain has TRBV7-2 and TRBJ2-3; TRBD1 aligns across 11 bases. The junction had 1 base not matched to a gene; V was cut back by 4 bases and J by 4 bases. The length of the CDR3 is 14 residues. Per the germline V gene, CDR1 is SGHTA and CDR2 is FQGNSA. CDR3 nucleotides: TGTGCCAGCAGCTGGGACAGGGGGGCAGATACGCAGTATTTT. Protein product: CASSWDRGADTQYF.

The chain combines TRBV15 with TRBJ2-5, with 8 bases fitting TRBD2. The CDR3 is 14 amino acids. Germline V lookup: CDR1 LNHNV, CDR2 YYDKDF (reference sequence). Germline trimming cut 6 bases from V and 3 bases from J; bases unmatched to any gene: 6. The CDR3 DNA is TGTGCCACCAGTCTAGAACTAGCGGAAGAGACCCAGTACTTC. It codes for CATSLELAEETQYF.

The chain combines TRBV29-1 with TRBJ2-3; 13 bases are a match to TRBD2. CDR1 SQVTM and CDR2 ANQGSEA come from the germline V gene. V trimming: 3 bases; J trimming: 2 bases; junction bases outside the gene matches: 2. The CDR3 runs to 15 residues. In DNA, the CDR3 is TGCAGCGTTGAGGGACTAGCGGGACTCACAGATACGCAGTATTTT. It specifies CSVEGLAGLTDTQYF.

This clonotype was detected a few times. The V gene is TRBV10-3, the J gene TRBJ2-5; unclear D gene. This CDR3 spans 13 amino acids. The ends were cut back, 5 bases at V and 2 bases at J, with 9 bases in the middle. The germline CDR1 and CDR2 sequences are ENHRY and SYGVKD. The CDR3 is CAISPSGQETQYF. CDR3 bases: TGTGCCATCAGTCCCTCGGGTCAAGAGACCCAGTACTTC.

This chain joins TRBV29-1 and TRBJ2-2; D may be TRBD1 (5 bases). The CDR3 is made up of 12 amino acids. Looked up from germline, CDR1 is SQVTM and CDR2 is ANQGSEA. With 5 bases removed from V and 3 bases from J, the gap between germline ends came to 7 bases. DNA of the CDR3: TGCAGCGTTTCCAGGGACACCGGGGAGCTGTTTTTT. Protein product: CSVSRDTGELFF.

For the CDR3, the DNA is TGTGCCGTGGGGGCTAGCGGTAACACCGGGGAGCTGTTTTTT. Encoded protein: CAVGASGNTGELFF. This chain links TRBV24-1 with TRBJ2-2; possibly TRBD2 for D (7 bases). CDR3 length: 14 amino acids. V lost 12 bases and J 2 bases, leaving 15 bases between the germline ends. Per the germline V gene, CDR1 is KGHDR and CDR2 is SFDVKD.

This clonotype was detected a few times. The V call is TRBV6-6, the J call TRBJ1-1; no clear D. Deletions cut 4 bases from V and 6 bases from J, with 12 bases between. The CDR3 loop spans 13 amino acids. Germline values: CDR1 MNHNY, CDR2 SVGAGI (reference sequence). Here the CDR3 DNA reads TGTGCCAGCAGTTCTCCCATCCTCTCTGAAGCTTTCTTT. Translated, it gives CASSSPILSEAFF.

This clonotype was detected only a few times. J is TRBJ1-5 and V is TRBV12-3 or TRBV12-4; weak D call: TRBD1 (5 bases). CDR3 length: 16 residues. V was shortened by 5 bases and J by 0 bases, with 14 bases between the two germline ends. The CDR3 region is CASSPLDRNSNQPQHF. The DNA for the CDR3 is TGTGCCAGCAGTCCTCTTGACAGAAATAGCAATCAGCCCCAGCATTTT.

There are a few counts of this clonotype. The J gene is TRBJ2-1, the V gene TRBV21-1; TRBD1 reflects the table's D call only, with no check against the DNA. TRBV21-1 corresponds to a pseudogene. The CDR3 consists of 15 residues. CDR3 DNA: TGTGCCAGCAGCATCGCCCAGGACCGCTACAATGAGCAGTTCTTC. Translation: CASSIAQDRYNEQFF.

There are a few counts of this clonotype. This chain connects TRBV4-3 to TRBJ1-5; TRBD1 aligns across 8 bases. CDR3 length: 14 amino acids. Germline-derived CDR1 and CDR2 are LGHNA and YSLEER. V trimming: 4 bases; J trimming: 5 bases; junction bases outside the gene matches: 4. The CDR3, as DNA: TGCGCCAGCAGCCCCGACAGGGGATATCAGCCCCAGCATTTT. Translating it yields CASSPDRGYQPQHF.

The CDR3: CASSKGGTGHTGELFF. In DNA form, the CDR3 reads TGTGCCAGCAGCAAAGGGGGAACAGGGCACACCGGGGAGCTGTTTTTT. The chain combines TRBV21-1 with TRBJ2-2; the table names TRBD1, a call not compared with the DNA. TRBV21-1 has pseudogene status. The CDR3 has 16 residues.

V usage is TRBV10-3 and J usage is TRBJ2-3; TRBD1 aligns across 7 bases. Trimming took 6 bases from V and 1 from J; bases not matched to a gene: 7. The CDR3 sequence is 15 residues long. CDR1 and CDR2 (germline): ENHRY, SYGVKD. The DNA of the CDR3 is TGTGCCATCAGCTCCCCGGGACAGCGCACAGATACGCAGTATTTT. It translates to CAISSPGQRTDTQYF.

A few counts support this clonotype. J is TRBJ1-5 and V is TRBV28, with D maybe TRBD1 (6 bases). Germline V gives CDR1 MDHEN, CDR2 SYDVKM. The CDR3 extends over 16 amino acids. The V end was cut by 7 bases, the J end by 7 bases, with 23 bases between. CDR3 in amino acids: CASNPFWQGKGQPQHF. The DNA for the CDR3 is TGTGCCAGCAACCCCTTTTGGCAGGGGAAAGGGCAGCCCCAGCATTTT.

This rearrangement joins TRBV2 to TRBJ2-2; TRBD2 matches at 9 bases. Germline trimming cut 0 bases from V and 4 bases from J; bases unmatched to any gene: 0. Germline V CDR1 and CDR2: SNHLY, FYNNEI. This CDR3 region has 15 residues. CDR3 region: CASSEAGLATGELFF. The CDR3 bases are TGTGCCAGCAGTGAAGCGGGACTAGCCACCGGGGAGCTGTTTTTT.

This clonotype was observed a handful of times. This chain connects TRBV12-3 or TRBV12-4 to TRBJ1-2; D gene unclear. The length of the CDR3 is 12 residues. The V gene lost 3 bases and the J gene lost 7 bases, with 9 bases spanning the gap. CDR3 nucleotide sequence: TGTGCCAGCAGTTTTCGGGGAGGTGGCTACACCTTC. It encodes CASSFRGGGYTF.